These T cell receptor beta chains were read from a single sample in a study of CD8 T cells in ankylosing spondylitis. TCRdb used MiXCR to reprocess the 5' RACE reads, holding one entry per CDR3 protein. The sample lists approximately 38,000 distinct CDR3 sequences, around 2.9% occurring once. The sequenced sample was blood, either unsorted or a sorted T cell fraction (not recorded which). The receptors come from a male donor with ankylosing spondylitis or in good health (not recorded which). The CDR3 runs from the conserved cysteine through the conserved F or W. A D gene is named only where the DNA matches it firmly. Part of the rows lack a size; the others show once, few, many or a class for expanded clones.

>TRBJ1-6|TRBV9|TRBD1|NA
CASSPMGQINSPLHF
TGTGCCAGCAGCCCGATGGGACAGATTAATTCACCCCTCCACTTT
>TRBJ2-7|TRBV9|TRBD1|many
CASSVGTGFSYEQYF
TGTGCCAGCAGCGTGGGGACAGGATTCTCCTACGAGCAGTACTTC
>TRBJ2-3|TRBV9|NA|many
CASSVSLGGDTQYF
TGTGCCAGCAGCGTCTCCCTAGGGGGAGATACGCAGTATTTT
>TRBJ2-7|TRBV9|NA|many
CASGPLEVSYEQYF
TGTGCCAGCGGGCCCCTTGAGGTAAGCTACGAGCAGTACTTC
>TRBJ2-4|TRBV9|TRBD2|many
CASSVSGSVQNIQYF
TGTGCCAGCAGCGTTAGCGGGAGTGTCCAAAACATTCAGTACTTC
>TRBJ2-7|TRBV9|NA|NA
CASSVAGAGYEQYF
TGTGCCAGCAGCGTAGCCGGAGCTGGATACGAGCAGTACTTC
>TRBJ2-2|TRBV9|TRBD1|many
CASSLGQGAITGELFF
TGTGCCAGCAGCCTGGGGCAGGGGGCGATAACCGGGGAGCTGTTTTTT
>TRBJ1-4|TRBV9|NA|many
CASSVDGSRGEKLFF
TGTGCCAGCAGCGTAGATGGGAGCCGGGGGGAAAAACTGTTTTTT
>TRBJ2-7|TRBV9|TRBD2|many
CASSVEGLAQSEQYF
TGTGCCAGCAGCGTAGAGGGACTAGCGCAGTCCGAGCAGTACTTC
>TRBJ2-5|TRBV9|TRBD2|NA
CASSVESGGRETQYF
TGTGCCAGCAGCGTAGAGTCGGGAGGGCGGGAGACCCAGTACTTC